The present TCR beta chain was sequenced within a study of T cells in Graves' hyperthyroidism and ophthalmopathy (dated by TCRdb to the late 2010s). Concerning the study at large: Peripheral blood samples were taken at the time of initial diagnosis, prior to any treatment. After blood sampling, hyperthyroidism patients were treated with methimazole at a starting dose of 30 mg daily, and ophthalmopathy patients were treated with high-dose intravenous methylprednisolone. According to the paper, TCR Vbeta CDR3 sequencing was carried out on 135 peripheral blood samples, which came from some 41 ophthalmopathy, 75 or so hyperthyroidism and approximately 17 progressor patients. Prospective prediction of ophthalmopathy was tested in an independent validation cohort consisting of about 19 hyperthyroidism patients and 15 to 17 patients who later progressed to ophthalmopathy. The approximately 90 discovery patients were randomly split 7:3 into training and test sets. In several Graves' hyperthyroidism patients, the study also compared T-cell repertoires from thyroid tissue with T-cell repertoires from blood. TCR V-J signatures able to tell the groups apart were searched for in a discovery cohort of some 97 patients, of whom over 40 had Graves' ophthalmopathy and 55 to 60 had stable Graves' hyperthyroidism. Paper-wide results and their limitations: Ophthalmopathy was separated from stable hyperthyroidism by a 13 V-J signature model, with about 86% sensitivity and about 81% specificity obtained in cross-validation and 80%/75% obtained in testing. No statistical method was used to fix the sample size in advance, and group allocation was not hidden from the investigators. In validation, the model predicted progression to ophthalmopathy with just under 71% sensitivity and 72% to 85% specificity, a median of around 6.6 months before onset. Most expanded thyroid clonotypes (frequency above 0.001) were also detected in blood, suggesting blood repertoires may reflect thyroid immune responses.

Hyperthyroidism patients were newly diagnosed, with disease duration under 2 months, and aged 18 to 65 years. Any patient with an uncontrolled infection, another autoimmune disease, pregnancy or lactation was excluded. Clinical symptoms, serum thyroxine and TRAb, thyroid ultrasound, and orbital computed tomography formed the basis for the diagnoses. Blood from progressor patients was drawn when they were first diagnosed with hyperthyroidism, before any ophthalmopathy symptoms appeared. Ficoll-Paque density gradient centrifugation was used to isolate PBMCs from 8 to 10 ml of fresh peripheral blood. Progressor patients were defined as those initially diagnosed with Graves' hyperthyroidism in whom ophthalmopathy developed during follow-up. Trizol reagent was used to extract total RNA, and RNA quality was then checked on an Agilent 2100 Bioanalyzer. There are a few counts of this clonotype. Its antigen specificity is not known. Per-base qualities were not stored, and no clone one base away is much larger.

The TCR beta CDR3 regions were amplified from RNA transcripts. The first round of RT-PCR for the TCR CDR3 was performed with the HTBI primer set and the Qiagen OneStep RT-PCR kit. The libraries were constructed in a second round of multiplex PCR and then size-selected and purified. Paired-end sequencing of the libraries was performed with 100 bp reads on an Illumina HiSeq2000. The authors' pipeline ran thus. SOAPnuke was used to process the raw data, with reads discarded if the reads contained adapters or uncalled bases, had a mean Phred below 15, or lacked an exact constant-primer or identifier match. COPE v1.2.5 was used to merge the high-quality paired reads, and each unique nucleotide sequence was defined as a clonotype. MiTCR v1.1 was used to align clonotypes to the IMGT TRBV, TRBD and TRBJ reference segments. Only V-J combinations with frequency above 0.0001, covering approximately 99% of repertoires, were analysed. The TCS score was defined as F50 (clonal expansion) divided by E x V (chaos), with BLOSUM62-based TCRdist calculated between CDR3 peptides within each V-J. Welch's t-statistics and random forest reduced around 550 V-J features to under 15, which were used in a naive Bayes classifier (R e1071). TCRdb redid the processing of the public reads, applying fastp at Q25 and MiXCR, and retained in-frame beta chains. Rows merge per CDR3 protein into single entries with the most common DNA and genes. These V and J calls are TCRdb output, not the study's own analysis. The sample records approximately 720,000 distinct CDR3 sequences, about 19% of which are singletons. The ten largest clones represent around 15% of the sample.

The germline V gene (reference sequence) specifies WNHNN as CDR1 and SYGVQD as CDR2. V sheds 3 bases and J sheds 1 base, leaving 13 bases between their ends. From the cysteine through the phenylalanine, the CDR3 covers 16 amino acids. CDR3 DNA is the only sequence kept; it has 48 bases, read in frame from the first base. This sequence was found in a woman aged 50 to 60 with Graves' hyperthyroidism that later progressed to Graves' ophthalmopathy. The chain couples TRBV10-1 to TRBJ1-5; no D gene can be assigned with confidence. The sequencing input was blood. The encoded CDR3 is CASSDQRWESNQPQHF. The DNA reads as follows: TGCGCCAGCAGTGATCAACGGTGGGAGAGCAATCAGCCCCAGCATTTT.